These 24 T cell receptor beta chains originate from one sample sequenced in a study of T cell responses to AZD1222 COVID-19 vaccine. The data were produced by immunoSEQ multiplex PCR, yet TCRdb's version contains in-frame clones alone and is incomplete. The data show about 130,000 clones, with 89% seen just once and 5% to 7.5% held by the top ten. The sequences come from peripheral blood, collected on day 0 of AZD1222 vaccination. All receptors derive from an adult in good health.

This clone was picked up a small number of times. The chain carries TRBV30 and TRBJ2-2; TRBD2 aligns across 12 bases. V shed 5 bases, J shed 0 bases, and the junction held 1 base outside the gene matches. The length of the CDR3 is 15 residues. From germline, CDR1 is GTSNPN and CDR2 SVGIG (reference sequence). CDR3 residues: CAWRTSGTNTGELFF. DNA for the CDR3: TGTGCCTGGCGGACTAGCGGGACGAACACCGGGGAGCTGTTTTTT. The whole variable domain, remainder taken from reference TRBV30 and TRBJ2-2, is SQTIHQWPATLVQPVGSPLSLECTVEGTSNPNLYWYRQAAGRGLQLLFYSVGIGQISSEVPQNLSASRPQDRQFILSSKKLLLSDSGFYLCAWRTSGTNTGELFFGEGSRLTVL.

The chain employs TRBV7-6 and TRBJ2-7; TRBD2 aligns across 10 bases. The CDR3 runs to 15 residues. Trimming at V came to 4 bases and at J to 4 bases, leaving 7 bases not matched to a gene. The V gene's germline CDR1 is SGHVS and CDR2 FNYEAQ. Here the CDR3 DNA reads TGTGCCAGCAGCTCTCGGACTAGCGGCGGTTACGAGCAGTACTTC. Its translation is CASSSRTSGGYEQYF.

This chain joins TRBV5-1 and TRBJ1-5; tentative D call: TRBD1 (6 bases). With 0 bases removed from V and 7 bases from J, the gap between germline ends came to 17 bases. The CDR3 totals 16 residues. CDR1 SGHRS and CDR2 YFSETQ come from the germline V gene. CDR3 region: CASSLAPRGGSQPQHF. Here the CDR3 DNA reads TGCGCCAGCAGCTTGGCCCCTAGGGGGGGATCGCAGCCCCAGCATTTT.

This chain uses TRBV10-3 with TRBJ2-5, with D uncertain. The V and J ends lost 5 bases and 2 bases respectively, with 12 bases between them. The CDR3 runs 14 residues. The germline CDR1 and CDR2 sequences are ENHRY and SYGVKD. CDR3: CAISSANQQETQYF. In nucleotides, the CDR3 is TGTGCCATCAGTTCAGCAAACCAACAAGAGACCCAGTACTTC.

The rearrangement uses TRBV7-9 and TRBJ1-1; D not certain. CDR3 length: 14 amino acids. Germline V CDR1 and CDR2: SEHNR, FQNEAQ (reference sequence). Deletions cut 5 bases from V and 5 bases from J, with 15 bases between. The CDR3 DNA is TGTGCCAGCAGCCCAGGAACCCCGGGGACTGAAGCTTTCTTT. Translation gives CASSPGTPGTEAFF.

The rearrangement links TRBV7-2 to TRBJ1-1; 7 positions match TRBD1. The CDR3 contains 13 residues. Trimming at V came to 7 bases and at J to 4 bases, leaving 6 bases not matched to a gene. Germline V lookup: CDR1 SGHTA, CDR2 FQGNSA. Written as DNA, the CDR3 is TGTGCCAGCACCACCGCAGGGGGCACTGAAGCTTTCTTT. Translating it yields CASTTAGGTEAFF.

As regards this clone: Within the sample, other DNA sequences also encode this same CDR3. This sequence joins TRBV6-5 and TRBJ1-1; D not certain. Trimming took 5 bases from V and 1 from J, leaving 8 bases between them. Germline V gene sequence: CDR1 MNHEY, CDR2 SVGAGI. The CDR3 covers 13 residues. As DNA, the CDR3 is TGTGCCAGCAGTCCCCCCGGGAACACTGAAGCTTTCTTT. Translated, it gives CASSPPGNTEAFF.

The chain recombines TRBV30 with TRBJ2-7; D gene uncertain. This CDR3 spans 11 amino acids. The V and J ends lost 3 bases and 3 bases respectively, with 6 bases between them. Germline lookup yields CDR1 GTSNPN and CDR2 SVGIG (reference sequence). The CDR3 loop reads CAWRDVYEQYF. The CDR3 bases are TGTGCCTGGAGGGACGTCTACGAGCAGTACTTC.

J is TRBJ2-6 and V is TRBV2; D remains ambiguous. The CDR3 has 14 residues. Between the trimmed V and J ends, which lost 10 bases and 0 bases, there was a span of 10 bases. From germline, CDR1 is SNHLY and CDR2 FYNNEI. The CDR3 DNA reads as TGTGCCATCGACCTGAGCTCTGGGGCCAACGTCCTGACTTTC. This encodes CAIDLSSGANVLTF.

The chain employs TRBV7-9 and TRBJ1-2; 7 bases align to TRBD1. The CDR3 has 11 residues. V lost 7 bases, J lost 10 bases, and 6 bases stayed unmatched. Germline CDR1 and CDR2: SEHNR and FQNEAQ (reference sequence). This chain's CDR3 is CASTTGAFYTF. The CDR3 coding sequence is TGTGCCAGCACAACAGGGGCATTCTACACCTTC.

This clone is classed as medium-sized. The chain employs TRBV4-2 and TRBJ2-7; D is undetermined. This CDR3 is 16 amino acids long. V was trimmed by 0 bases and J by 0 bases, leaving 12 bases between them. From germline, CDR1 is LGHNA and CDR2 YNFKEQ. CDR3 region: CASSQDMGFSSYEQYF. The DNA of the CDR3 is TGTGCCAGCAGCCAAGATATGGGTTTTAGCTCCTACGAGCAGTACTTC.

A word on this clone: The sample holds other DNA sequences that translate to the same CDR3. The chain combines TRBV30 with TRBJ1-2; the D gene is possibly TRBD1 (6 bases). The CDR3 consists of 13 residues. The V gene's germline CDR1 is GTSNPN and CDR2 SVGIG (reference sequence). V dropped 0 bases and J dropped 7 bases, with 12 bases sitting between them. The CDR3 here is CAWSVGQGFGYTF. The CDR3 nucleotides read TGTGCCTGGAGTGTGGGGCAGGGGTTTGGCTACACCTTC.

The V call is TRBV3-1 (or the pseudogene TRBV3-2), the J call TRBJ2-7, with 7 bases matching TRBD1. V lost 1 base and J lost 7; bases outside the gene matches: 7. The germline V gene has CDR1 LGHDT and CDR2 YNNKEL (reference sequence). There are 14 residues in the CDR3. CDR3 DNA: TGTGCCAGCAGCCAAGCCTGGACAGGTGGGGAGCAGTACTTC. Its translation is CASSQAWTGGEQYF.

This chain links TRBV6-4 with TRBJ1-2; unclear D gene. This CDR3 has 15 amino acids. Germline V gene sequence: CDR1 MRHNA, CDR2 SNTAGT. V lost 3 bases to trimming and J lost 4 bases, with 15 bases between them. The CDR3 DNA reads TGTGCCAGCAGTGAATCCCCGGTCCCGTTCTATGGCTACACCTTC. Translated: CASSESPVPFYGYTF.

The CDR3, as DNA: TGTGCCACCAGCAGTCCCGAAGGACACTACGAGCAGTACTTC. Protein: CATSSPEGHYEQYF. J is TRBJ2-7 and V is TRBV15; a weak D match, TRBD1 (5 bases). The CDR3 loop spans 14 amino acids. V was pared by 3 bases and J by 3 bases, with 12 bases between. In germline, CDR1 is LNHNV, CDR2 YYDKDF (reference sequence).

The chain is built from TRBV20-1 and TRBJ2-5; a weak D match, TRBD1 (6 bases). The CDR3 runs to 12 residues. Germline values: CDR1 DFQATT, CDR2 SNEGSKA (reference sequence). Trimming pared 3 bases from V and 4 bases from J, leaving 9 bases between. CDR3 sequence reads: CSASGGLETQYF. In nucleotides, the CDR3 is TGCAGTGCTAGTGGGGGCTTAGAGACCCAGTACTTC.

The chain carries TRBV7-6 and TRBJ2-5, with D perhaps matching TRBD1 or TRBD2 (5 bases each). Trimming stripped 3 bases from V and 1 base from J, with 6 bases between. CDR3 size: 13 residues. Germline values: CDR1 SGHVS, CDR2 FNYEAQ. The CDR3 DNA reads TGTGCCAGCAGCTTGGGGGTCCAAGAGACCCAGTACTTC. It translates to CASSLGVQETQYF.

The chain couples TRBV10-3 to TRBJ1-1, with D uncertain. The CDR3 is 13 amino acids. V shed 4 bases and J shed 0 bases, with 6 bases lying between them. Per the germline V gene, CDR1 is ENHRY and CDR2 is SYGVKD. This chain's CDR3 is CAISVGLNTEAFF. The CDR3 region has the DNA TGTGCCATCAGTGTGGGGTTGAACACTGAAGCTTTCTTT.

The DNA for the CDR3 is TGTGCCAGCAGTTACTCGAGGCTCACTGAAGCTTTCTTT. This encodes CASSYSRLTEAFF. V usage is TRBV6-5 and J usage is TRBJ1-1, with D unclear. CDR3 length: 13 amino acids. V gave up 0 bases and J gave up 4 bases, with 6 bases separating them. Germline V gene sequence: CDR1 MNHEY, CDR2 SVGAGI.

This chain links TRBV20-1 with TRBJ2-7; no clear D. The germline V gene has CDR1 DFQATT and CDR2 SNEGSKA (reference sequence). The CDR3 totals 11 residues. The CDR3 region has the DNA TGCAGCCGGACGGTTCGGAGCGAGCAGTACTTC. Encoded protein: CSRTVRSEQYF.

The chain joins TRBV7-9 to TRBJ1-6; the D gene is possibly TRBD1 (5 bases). In germline, CDR1 is SEHNR, CDR2 FQNEAQ (reference sequence). This CDR3 is built from 16 residues. Trimming shortened V by 4 bases and J by 10 bases, and 20 bases separated the two germline ends. The CDR3 here is CASSSIQGSGESPLHF. CDR3 DNA sequence: TGTGCCAGCAGCTCTATCCAGGGCTCCGGTGAATCACCCCTCCACTTT.

The chain links TRBV4-1 to TRBJ2-7; no reliable D call. Per the germline V gene, CDR1 is MGHRA and CDR2 is YSYEKL. The CDR3 is made up of 13 amino acids. V was pared by 4 bases and J by 1 base, with 8 bases between. Here the CDR3 DNA reads TGCGCCAGCAGCCCCCTGTTATCCTACGAGCAGTACTTC. It encodes CASSPLLSYEQYF.

The genes are TRBV29-1 and TRBJ1-3; 7 bases align to TRBD1. The germline gives CDR1 SQVTM, CDR2 ANQGSEA. After removal of 4 bases from V and 7 bases from J, the junction contained 7 bases not matched to a gene. The CDR3 sequence is 13 residues long. For the CDR3, the DNA is TGCAGCGTTGCCCTGCAGGGGGGGAACACCATATATTTT. The encoded protein is CSVALQGGNTIYF.

The chain is built from TRBV6-5 and TRBJ1-2; no clear D. The CDR3 runs 14 residues. The germline V gene encodes CDR1 MNHEY and CDR2 SVGAGI. V lost 0 bases, J lost 7 bases, and 12 bases lay in between. CDR3 amino acids: CASSYSRMVGGYTF. The CDR3 DNA reads as TGTGCCAGCAGTTACTCAAGGATGGTCGGTGGCTACACCTTC.